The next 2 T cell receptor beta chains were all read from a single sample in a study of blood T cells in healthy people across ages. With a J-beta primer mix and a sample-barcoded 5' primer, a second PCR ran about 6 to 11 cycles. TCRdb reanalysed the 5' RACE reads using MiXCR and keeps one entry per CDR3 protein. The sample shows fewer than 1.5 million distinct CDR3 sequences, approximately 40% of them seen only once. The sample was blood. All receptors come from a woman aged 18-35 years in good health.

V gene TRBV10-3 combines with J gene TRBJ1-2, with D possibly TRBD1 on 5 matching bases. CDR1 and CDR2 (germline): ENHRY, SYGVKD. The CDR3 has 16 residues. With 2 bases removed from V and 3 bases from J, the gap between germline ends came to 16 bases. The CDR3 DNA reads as TGTGCCATCAGTGAGCTTGCCGGGGACGCCTACTATGGCTACACCTTC. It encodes CAISELAGDAYYGYTF.

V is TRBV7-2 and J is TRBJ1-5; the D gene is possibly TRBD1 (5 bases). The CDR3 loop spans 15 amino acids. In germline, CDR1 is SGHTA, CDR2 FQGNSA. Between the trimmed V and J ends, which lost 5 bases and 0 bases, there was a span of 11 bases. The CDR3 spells CASSHRQLSNQPQHF. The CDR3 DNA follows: TGTGCCAGCAGCCATAGACAGCTTAGCAATCAGCCCCAGCATTTT.